This T cell receptor beta chain was identified in a study of radiation and T cells in renal cell carcinoma. The method was immunoSEQ multiplex PCR; TCRdb's version includes in-frame clones alone and lacks a portion of them. The table includes around 100,000 clones, roughly 84% detected once. Trimming cost V 3 bases and J 0 bases, with 21 bases left between them. Germline loops: CDR1 MDHEN, CDR2 SYDVKM. The CDR3 length is 18 residues. The table lists this clone with a count of one. The time point: blood 4 weeks post-SBRT, at nephrectomy. Treatment specified: 15 Gy SBRT to primary tumor, nephrectomy 4 weeks later. Nephrectomy followed 15 Gy stereotactic body radiation by 4 weeks. Serial blood draws occurred at baseline and 2 and 4 weeks post-SBRT. This renal cell carcinoma was of the clear cell type.

The sequence came from a man in his fifties or sixties with renal cell carcinoma. Sample: blood, taken from a patient whose treatment included radiotherapy and nephrectomy. The chain links TRBV28 to TRBJ2-7; D is unclear. As DNA, the CDR3 is TGTGCCAGCAGTTTGTGGGGTAGAGTCGGTCAGAGCTCCTACGAGCAGTACTTC. This sequence encodes CASSLWGRVGQSSYEQYF.